This T cell receptor (beta chain) was identified in a study of cytomegalovirus exposure and HLA in healthy donors. PCR was performed using 60 Vbeta and 13 Jbeta primers. Assay used: immunoSEQ multiplex PCR; TCRdb lists only in-frame clones, some missing. Altogether 200,000 to 250,000 clones are present, approximately 81% being singletons, with the ten largest covering 7% to 9%. Trimming left V 5 bases short and J 7 bases short, with 15 bases between. In germline, CDR1 is SGHNT, CDR2 YYREEE (reference sequence). CDR3 length: 13 residues. V is TRBV5-4 and J is TRBJ1-2; D uncertain. Source material: PBMCs. This TCR derives from an older woman in good health and CMV-seropositive. For the CDR3, the DNA is TGTGCCAGCAGACCCATTGGAGGATCTGGCTACACCTTC. Protein: CASRPIGGSGYTF.